One and the same sample provided the 3 T cell receptor beta chains below, sequenced in a study of identical twins. TCRdb re-derived calls from the 5' RACE reads in MiXCR, one entry per CDR3 protein. The table lists a few hundred thousand distinct CDR3 sequences, roughly 15% of them singletons. These data were also filed under a second study, of yellow fever vaccine responses in identical twins.

Sequencing used CD4+ T cells sorted from blood. These receptor sequences come from a woman aged 18-29 years in good health.

The chain combines TRBV15 with TRBJ2-3; TRBD1 aligns across 12 bases. Germline-derived CDR1 and CDR2 are LNHNV and YYDKDF (reference sequence). Trimming cost V 0 bases and J 4 bases; bases outside gene matches: 2. The CDR3 consists of 16 residues. CDR3 amino acids: CATSREGTGGADTQYF. The CDR3 DNA sequence: TGTGCCACCAGCAGAGAGGGGACAGGGGGCGCAGATACGCAGTATTTT.

The chain recombines TRBV6-1 with TRBJ2-7, with 14 positions matching TRBD2. Germline loops: CDR1 MNHNS, CDR2 SASEGT. The V segment lost 6 bases and the J segment 5 bases; nucleotides outside the gene matches: 6. CDR3 length equals 15 residues. The CDR3 DNA sequence: TGTGCCAGCAGACGGGGACTAGCGGGAGTTAACGAGCAGTACTTC. It translates to CASRRGLAGVNEQYF.

V gene TRBV28 combines with J gene TRBJ2-7, with 9 bases that match TRBD1. V lost 3 bases and J lost 7; bases outside the gene matches: 7. Looked up from germline, CDR1 is MDHEN and CDR2 is SYDVKM. The CDR3 has 14 residues. The CDR3 nucleotides are TGTGCCAGCAGTTTCCAGGACAGGGGTAGGGAGCAGTACTTC. This gives the protein CASSFQDRGREQYF.